These 18 T cell receptor beta chains share one sample of origin, sequenced in a study of radiotherapy plus CTLA-4 blockade in lung cancer. TCRdb keeps only in-frame clones here, not all; method: immunoSEQ multiplex PCR. The data contain roughly 100,000 clones, roughly 80% of them singletons. This sample comprised peripheral blood, obtained from a patient treated with radiotherapy plus ipilimumab. These receptors were taken from a human donor with non-small cell lung cancer that progressed on radiotherapy plus ipilimumab.

The J gene is TRBJ2-7, the V gene TRBV6-5; a possible D gene is TRBD2 (6 bases). The CDR3 is made up of 13 amino acids. CDR1 is MNHEY, CDR2 SVGAGI, per germline. V lost 5 bases to trimming and J lost 3 bases, with 11 bases between them. CDR3 nucleotide sequence: TGTGCCAGCAGTCCCGGGACTGGCTACGAGCAGTACGTC. The encoded protein is CASSPGTGYEQYV.

This clone is a singleton in its sample. The V call is TRBV6-6, the J call TRBJ2-2; either TRBD1 or TRBD2 may supply D (5 bases each). Trimming cost V 2 bases and J 1 base, with 8 bases left between them. Germline CDR1 MNHNY, CDR2 SVGAGI (reference sequence). The CDR3 runs to 15 residues. CDR3 coding DNA: TGTGCCAGCAGTTACGAGGGACGGAACACCGGGGAGCTGTTTTTT. Translated: CASSYEGRNTGELFF.

The rearrangement links TRBV12-5 to TRBJ1-5; D may be TRBD1 (5 bases). The CDR3 runs 15 residues. The germline V gene encodes CDR1 LGHNT and CDR2 FRNRAP. The ends were cut back, 3 bases at V and 4 bases at J, with 13 bases in the middle. CDR3 nucleotides: TGTGCTAGTGGTTTCAGGGTCTTGGGGAATCAGCCCCAGCATTTT. Translating gives CASGFRVLGNQPQHF. The whole variable domain, filled in from reference TRBV12-5 and TRBJ1-5, reads DARVTQTPRHKVTEMGQEVTMRCQPILGHNTVFWYRQTMMQGLELLAYFRNRAPLDDSGMPKDRFSAEMPDATLATLKIQPSEPRDSAVYFCASGFRVLGNQPQHFGDGTRLSIL.

The gene calls are TRBV11-3 and TRBJ1-2; D possibly corresponds to TRBD1 (6 bases). The germline gives CDR1 SGHNT, CDR2 YENEEA. This CDR3 comprises 16 residues. V was trimmed by 2 bases and J by 1 base, leaving 14 bases between them. The CDR3 coding sequence is TGTGCCAGCAGCTTACGACTAGACAGGAGTAACTATGGCTACACCTTC. It encodes CASSLRLDRSNYGYTF.

The V gene is TRBV13, the J gene TRBJ2-7; D might be TRBD2 (7 bases). Trimming left V 5 bases short and J 6 bases short, with 17 bases between. CDR1 is PRHDT, CDR2 FYEKMQ, per germline (reference sequence). This CDR3 is 14 amino acids long. CDR3 sequence: CASSPGGQGSEQYV. The CDR3 DNA reads TGTGCCAGCAGCCCCGGGGGGCAGGGCTCCGAGCAGTACGTC.

The chain has TRBV7-6 and TRBJ2-7; TRBD2 aligns across 10 bases. The junction had 7 bases not matched to a gene; V was cut back by 5 bases and J by 0 bases. The CDR3 consists of 16 residues. Germline CDR1 is SGHVS and CDR2 is FNYEAQ. DNA of the CDR3: TGTGCCAGCAGCAAAGCGGGAGGGTTAAGCTCCTACGAGCAGTACTTC. Protein product: CASSKAGGLSSYEQYF. Complete variable domain (other parts from reference TRBV7-6 and TRBJ2-7): GAGVSQSPRYKVTKRGQDVALRCDPISGHVSLYWYRQALGQGPEFLTYFNYEAQQDKSGLPNDRFSAERPEGSISTLTIQRTEQRDSAMYRCASSKAGGLSSYEQYFGPGTRLTVT.

The rearrangement joins TRBV28 to TRBJ2-7; 8 nucleotides match TRBD2. The CDR3 is 16 residues long. V was clipped by 3 bases and J by 1 base; unmatched bases: 8. The germline V gene has CDR1 MDHEN and CDR2 SYDVKM. The chain's CDR3 is CASSFHLAGLSYEQYF. Written as DNA, the CDR3 is TGTGCCAGCAGTTTTCATCTAGCGGGCCTATCCTACGAGCAGTACTTC.

The genes are TRBV5-6 and TRBJ1-2; possibly TRBD1 for D (5 bases). The V gene's germline CDR1 is SGHDT and CDR2 YYEEEE. Trimming shortened V by 4 bases and J by 3 bases, and 16 bases separated the two germline ends. CDR3 size: 15 residues. For the CDR3, the DNA is TGTGCCAGCAGCCCGGGAGGGGAGGGAGACTATGGCTACACCTTC. Its translation is CASSPGGEGDYGYTF.

This clone was counted only a few times. The chain is built from TRBV10-2 and TRBJ1-1, with D uncertain. This CDR3 comprises 14 residues. Germline V lookup: CDR1 WSHSY, CDR2 SAAADI. V lost 4 bases and J lost 3, with 12 bases in between. The CDR3 is CASSGRAVDTEAFF. The CDR3 region has the DNA TGCGCCAGCAGTGGCCGGGCGGTTGACACTGAAGCTTTCTTT.

This clone has just one count. J is TRBJ1-2 and V is TRBV18; 8 bases fit TRBD1. Trimming removed 6 bases from V and 7 bases from J; junction bases left unmatched: 4. The CDR3 spans 12 residues. The V gene's germline CDR1 is KGHSH and CDR2 LQKENI. The DNA for the CDR3 is TGTGCCAGCTCGGGCAGGGGGCCTGGCTACACCTTC. Its translation: CASSGRGPGYTF.

The chain recombines TRBV29-1 with TRBJ2-1; 10 bases map to TRBD2. There are 14 residues in the CDR3. Germline loops: CDR1 SQVTM, CDR2 ANQGSEA. Trimming took 7 bases from V and 3 from J; bases not matched to a gene: 6. This CDR3 is CSGAGTSDYNEQFF. The CDR3 nucleotides are TGCAGCGGTGCCGGGACTAGCGACTACAATGAGCAGTTCTTC.

This chain joins TRBV5-6 and TRBJ2-1, with D hard to call. With 4 bases removed from V and 3 bases from J, the gap between germline ends came to 2 bases. There are 11 residues in the CDR3. The germline V gene encodes CDR1 SGHDT and CDR2 YYEEEE. For the CDR3, the DNA is TGTGCCAGCAGCCTCTACAATGAGCAGTTCTTC. It translates to CASSLYNEQFF.

The chain joins TRBV29-1 to TRBJ2-3, with unresolved D. Germline CDR1 is SQVTM and CDR2 is ANQGSEA. Deletions cut 7 bases from V and 1 base from J, with 9 bases between. CDR3 length: 12 amino acids. The CDR3 spells CSGERGTDTQYF. CDR3 DNA sequence: TGCAGCGGAGAACGGGGCACAGATACGCAGTATTTT.

This clone appeared a few times. The V call is TRBV21-1, the J call TRBJ1-1. TRBV21-1 is flagged as a pseudogene. The CDR3 consists of 16 residues. This chain's CDR3 is CASSPPSRGTNTEAFF. CDR3 nucleotides: TGTGCCAGCTCACCACCGAGCCGGGGAACGAACACTGAAGCTTTCTTT.

This clone has just a few counts. V and J are TRBV19 and TRBJ1-1, with TRBD1 as a possible D gene (5 bases). Germline values: CDR1 LNHDA, CDR2 SQIVND (reference sequence). V shed 3 bases and J shed 4 bases, with 9 bases lying between them. The CDR3 consists of 13 residues. CDR3 nucleotides: TGTGCCAGTAGTATCCAGGGAATCACTGAAGCTTTCTTT. It encodes CASSIQGITEAFF.

This chain connects TRBV11-2 to TRBJ1-2; D ambiguous. CDR1 is SGHAT, CDR2 FQNNGV, per germline. CDR3 length: 14 residues. Trimming left V 4 bases short and J 4 bases short, with 13 bases between. CDR3 loop: CASSYALGGYGYTF. CDR3 coding DNA: TGTGCCAGCAGCTACGCGTTGGGAGGCTATGGCTACACCTTC.

The gene calls are TRBV21-1 and TRBJ1-1. TRBV21-1 is flagged as a pseudogene. This CDR3 has 13 residues. CDR3 in amino acids: CASHPGRGTEAFF. The CDR3 DNA sequence: TGTGCCAGTCACCCGGGGAGGGGCACTGAAGCTTTCTTT.

This clone has just one count. The CDR3 DNA is TGTGCCAGCAGCTTGGGGGGACTGTTTATGAACACTGAAGCTTTCTTT. Its protein is CASSLGGLFMNTEAFF. The rearrangement uses TRBV5-4 and TRBJ1-1, with a tentative D call TRBD1 (5 bases). With 0 bases removed from V and 0 bases from J, the gap between germline ends came to 12 bases. CDR3 length: 16 amino acids. Germline V gene data show CDR1 as SGHNT and CDR2 as YYREEE (reference sequence). The full variable domain, its missing parts supplied by reference TRBV5-4 and TRBJ1-1, is ETGVTQSPTHLIKTRGQQVTLRCSSQSGHNTVSWYQQALGQGPQFIFQYYREEENGRGNFPPRFSGLQFPNYSSELNVNALELDDSALYLCASSLGGLFMNTEAFFGQGTRLTVV.